This TCR beta chain was captured in a study of cytomegalovirus exposure and HLA in healthy donors. Overall study results and limits: Sequencing artifact likely explains a cluster of highly shared sequence variants.

J lost 8 bases, V lost 1 base, and 8 bases had no gene match. This CDR3 region has 15 residues. Germline V lookup: CDR1 PRHDT, CDR2 FYEKMQ (reference sequence). PCR involved 60 Vbeta and 13 Jbeta primers. Generated by immunoSEQ multiplex PCR, the TCRdb table keeps only in-frame clones and is missing some. Altogether about 120,000 clones are present, around 80% being singletons, with the ten largest covering 1.4% to 1.5%. This clone showed up just once. What it recognizes is unknown. V gene TRBV13 combines with J gene TRBJ2-3, with TRBD2 identical over 8 bases. This sequence was found in a female donor in good health and CMV-seronegative. Sequencing used PBMCs. Written as DNA, the CDR3 is TGTGCCAGCAGCTTAGTACGGGAGGGCGGTCTTACGCAGTATTTT. This gives the protein CASSLVREGGLTQYF.